This T cell receptor (beta chain) was found in a study of T cells in Graves' hyperthyroidism and ophthalmopathy. Study outcomes and limitations: Blood shared most expanded thyroid clonotypes above 0.001.

CDR3 length equals 16 residues. With 3 bases clipped from V and 3 bases from J, the junction kept 7 bases outside the gene matches. This clonotype came up a few times. Its target is unknown. Graves' hyperthyroidism qualified as stable when ophthalmopathy did not progress within 18 months. Newly diagnosed hyperthyroidism, duration under 2 months, in patients aged 18 to 65. Amplification yielded TCR beta CDR3 regions, with RNA transcripts as the source. The HTBI primer set served for first-round RT-PCR of the TCR CDR3. TCRdb reanalysed the multiplex PCR reads using MiXCR and keeps one entry per CDR3 protein. The sample yields about 420,000 distinct CDR3 sequences, roughly an eighth seen once.

Sequencing used blood. This TCR derives from a woman between 18 and 29 years old with Graves' hyperthyroidism. The rearrangement joins TRBV12-3 or TRBV12-4 to TRBJ2-2; TRBD1 agrees at 7 bases. CDR3 nucleotide sequence: TGTGCCAGCAGTTTGGTTGGACAGGTCCACACCGGGGAGCTGTTTTTT. Translating gives CASSLVGQVHTGELFF.